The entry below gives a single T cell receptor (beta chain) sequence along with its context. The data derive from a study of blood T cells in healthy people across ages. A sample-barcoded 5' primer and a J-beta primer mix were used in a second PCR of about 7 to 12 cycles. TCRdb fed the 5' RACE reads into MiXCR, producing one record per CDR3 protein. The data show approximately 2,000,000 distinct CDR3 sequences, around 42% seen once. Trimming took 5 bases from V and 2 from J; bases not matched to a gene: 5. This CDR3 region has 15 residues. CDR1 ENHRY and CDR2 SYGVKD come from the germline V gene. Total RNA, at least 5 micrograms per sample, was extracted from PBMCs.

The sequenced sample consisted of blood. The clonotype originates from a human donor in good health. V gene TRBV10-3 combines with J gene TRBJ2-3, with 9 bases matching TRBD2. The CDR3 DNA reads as TGTGCCATCAGTCGCGGGGGGGCCACCACAGATACGCAGTATTTT. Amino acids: CAISRGGATTDTQYF.